This paragraph reports one T cell receptor beta chain. Its antigen is unknown. No much larger clonotype is one base removed from it; base qualities were not supplied. As encoded in the germline V gene, CDR1 is SGHDN while CDR2 is FVKESK. V is reduced by 1 base and J by 4 bases, leaving a spacing of 7 bases between them. From the cysteine up to the phenylalanine, the CDR3 has a length of 13 residues. The sequence is cut down to CDR3 DNA, 39 bases in frame from base 1. The data were taken from a study of shared clonotypes between healthy human individuals (dated by TCRdb to the early 2020s). In terms of the full investigation: The cohort comprised a couple of women and three men aged 18 to 49 years. For each donor, three plates each were used for CD4 naive and CD4 memory, two plates were used for CD8 naive, and one plate was used for CD8 memory. To estimate repertoire size and how much clonotype sharing occurs between individuals, the study deeply sequenced the blood TCR repertoires of roughly 5 healthy adults. Different laboratories and diverse techniques were used to prepare libraries and sequence TCR repertoires, to increase sequencing depth and limit assay-specific biases. Between about 0.85 and 9.5 billion PBMCs per donor were obtained by leukapheresis.

Using the deep immunoSEQ assay, multiplex PCR amplified TCR CDR3 regions from genomic DNA. Extracted genomic DNA from each cell subset was spread evenly across all wells of several immunoSEQ 96-well plates, with each plate serving as a replicate. For sorted subsets, each replicate PCR was loaded with about 0.2 ug genomic DNA, equivalent to roughly 30,000 T cell genomes. The purified libraries were quantified using a Qubit 3.0 fluorometer, sized with a Bioanalyzer 2100, and then quantified again using the KAPA Library Quantification kit. A separate single-read 150-cycle Illumina NextSeq 550 flow cell was used to sequence each immunoSEQ 96-well plate. The source study handled its data this way. Because the immunoSEQ output held only junctional sequences and lacked quality scores, the filtering could not match the filtering applied to full-length reads. Sequences were annotated with PyIR, a Python wrapper for IgBLAST v1.9, and V/J genes and CDR3 were assigned using IMGT germline references. Reads were removed for weak V/J assignments (E-value above 1e-6), missing CDR3, stop codons, out-of-frame junctions, or ambiguous translated residues. V3J clonotypes were defined as sequences sharing an identical inferred V gene, J gene, and CDR3 amino acid sequence. Percentage overlap between repertoires was computed as shared unique clonotypes divided by the size of the smaller repertoire. Richness of each repertoire was evaluated using RTK rarefaction, the Chao1 estimator, and Recon v2.1 estimates of unobserved clonotypes. Generation probabilities for all TCRbeta clonotypes obtained by the gDNA method from four donors were computed using OLGA. What TCRdb holds here is the immuneACCESS table cut down to in-frame rearrangements. Part of the clones is not present; checked against another copy, under half of the missing clones reflect an unresolved V gene, and the others are unexplained. V and J calls and clone size come straight from that table; D and trimming were deduced from the DNA. This sample comprises roughly 1,100,000 clones, 70% to 80% of them detected only once. The top ten clones comprise around 1.4% of the sample.

Here is what the overall study found, with its caveats: Because the study included only a small number of donors, the genetic and exposure-history diversity represented was limited. Across a handful of donors, about 4.5% of naive CD4, around 3.5% of naive CD8, around 2.5% of memory CD4, and 0.4% to 0.45% of memory CD8 clonotypes were shared. Even with the large sequencing depth, rarefaction of the sorted-subset datasets indicated that sequencing was incomplete. Naive subsets generally had larger estimated clonotype richness than memory subsets. Sampling was restricted to blood, and TCR repertoires in tissues likely differ from the TCR repertoires found in blood. Compared with non-shared clonotypes, clonotypes shared by all four sorted-subset donors had higher generation probabilities. Pairwise subsampling led to the expectation that sequencing depth would affect the degree of clonotype sharing among donors.

The donors were healthy, HIV-negative adults with no recently reported acute infections or vaccinations. All donors were Caucasian adults living in Nashville, Tennessee, USA. Magnetic negative selection was used to enrich CD4+ T cells, after which naive cells were positively selected on CD45RA and the negative fraction became the memory subset. Blood was obtained by leukapheresis, after which PBMCs were separated by Ficoll-Histopaque density gradient centrifugation and cryopreserved in liquid nitrogen vapor phase. Purity and quantity of every magnetically sorted T cell population were checked by analytical flow cytometry. From each sorted fraction, genomic DNA was isolated and quantified by UV absorbance on a Nanodrop 2000c.

The receptor was isolated from a man aged 18 to 30 in good health. The material sequenced was memory CD4+ T cells sorted from blood. The sample's cell subset or site label is to be understood as: CD45RA-negative fraction. Rearrangement joined TRBV14 to TRBJ2-5, with no reliable assignment of the D segment. Read as DNA, the sequence is TGTGCCAGCAGCCAAGTCGTGAGAGAGACCCAGTACTTC. Translated, this is CASSQVVRETQYF.